A selection of T cell receptor beta chains follows, all from one sample in a study of CD8 T cells in Susac syndrome. TCRdb reanalysed the immunoSEQ multiplex PCR reads using MiXCR and keeps one entry per CDR3 protein. The sample has more than 110,000 distinct CDR3 sequences; nearly 95% are singletons. Sequencing used CD8+ T cells from PBMCs. The receptors shown here come from a human donor in good health. Both conserved end residues are trimmed from each CDR3. Each record gives: J gene, V gene, CDR3 protein.

J gene: TRBJ1-1
V gene: TRBV27
CDR3 protein: ASRLQENTEAF

J gene: TRBJ2-3
V gene: TRBV7-9
CDR3 protein: ASRAGMTQY

J gene: TRBJ2-1
V gene: TRBV12-3/TRBV12-4
CDR3 protein: ASSPSQGRRKEF

J gene: TRBJ1-1
V gene: TRBV29-1
CDR3 protein: SVLGGWTEAF

J gene: TRBJ2-5
V gene: TRBV29-1
CDR3 protein: SGWDITFQETQY

J gene: TRBJ2-7
V gene: TRBV29-1
CDR3 protein: STRGGGSYEQY

J gene: TRBJ1-1
V gene: TRBV23-1
CDR3 protein: ASTLQGGTLDTEAF

J gene: TRBJ2-7
V gene: TRBV9
CDR3 protein: ASSVWGTPSYEQY

J gene: TRBJ2-1
V gene: TRBV5-4
CDR3 protein: ASSLASGRAEEQF

J gene: TRBJ1-2
V gene: TRBV27
CDR3 protein: ASSLSLGRPGYT

J gene: TRBJ1-2
V gene: TRBV29-1
CDR3 protein: SVDFQENYGYT

J gene: TRBJ2-3
V gene: TRBV27
CDR3 protein: ASSWTVGDTQY

J gene: TRBJ2-7
V gene: TRBV5-6
CDR3 protein: ASSARAGGYEQY

J gene: TRBJ2-7
V gene: TRBV20-1
CDR3 protein: SADTVSSYEQY

J gene: TRBJ1-1
V gene: TRBV20-1
CDR3 protein: SARGWDNTEAF

J gene: TRBJ2-3
V gene: TRBV20-1
CDR3 protein: SARDWASGRTDTQY

J gene: TRBJ2-7
V gene: TRBV18
CDR3 protein: ASSTTDSYEQY

J gene: TRBJ2-1
V gene: TRBV2
CDR3 protein: ASSGQPGGTYNEQF

J gene: TRBJ2-1
V gene: TRBV20-1
CDR3 protein: SALGLPLYNEQF

J gene: TRBJ2-1
V gene: TRBV7-6
CDR3 protein: ASSSPTGTSGSRSYNEQF

J gene: TRBJ1-1
V gene: TRBV29-1
CDR3 protein: SVEEAEAF

J gene: TRBJ1-4
V gene: TRBV9
CDR3 protein: ASSKDRVDEKLF

J gene: TRBJ1-2
V gene: TRBV7-9
CDR3 protein: ASSFPGYT

J gene: TRBJ2-2
V gene: TRBV23-1
CDR3 protein: ARRASTGELF

J gene: TRBJ1-1
V gene: TRBV4-3
CDR3 protein: ASSPIRDSRTEAF

J gene: TRBJ2-2
V gene: TRBV20-1
CDR3 protein: SARLTGELF

J gene: TRBJ2-2
V gene: TRBV7-6
CDR3 protein: ASSLEVGRAGELF

J gene: TRBJ1-4
V gene: TRBV13
CDR3 protein: ASSYDREKLF

J gene: TRBJ1-1
V gene: TRBV12-3/TRBV12-4
CDR3 protein: ASSPDSMNTEAF